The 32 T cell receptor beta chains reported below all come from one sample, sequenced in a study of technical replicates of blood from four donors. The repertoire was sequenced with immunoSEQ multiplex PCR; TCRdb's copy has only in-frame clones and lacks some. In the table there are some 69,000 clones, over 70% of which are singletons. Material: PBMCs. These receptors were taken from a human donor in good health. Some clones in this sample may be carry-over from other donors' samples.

CDR3 amino acids: CASSWGQGSDHGYTF. The CDR3 DNA reads as TGTGCCAGCAGTTGGGGACAGGGATCGGATCATGGCTACACCTTC. The V gene is TRBV6-6, the J gene TRBJ1-2, with 9 bases aligning to TRBD1. This CDR3 contains 15 residues. Looked up from germline, CDR1 is MNHNY and CDR2 is SVGAGI (reference sequence). After removal of 4 bases from V and 6 bases from J, the junction contained 9 bases not matched to a gene.

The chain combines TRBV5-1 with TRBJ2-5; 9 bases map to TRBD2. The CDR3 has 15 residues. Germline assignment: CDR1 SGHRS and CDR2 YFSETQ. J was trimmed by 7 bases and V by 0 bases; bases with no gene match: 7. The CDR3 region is CASSLAASGIGTQYF. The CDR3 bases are TGCGCCAGCAGCTTGGCGGCTAGCGGGATCGGGACCCAGTACTTC.

The CDR3 reads CASSPRQGWEQYF. Here the CDR3 DNA reads TGTGCCAGCAGCCCCCGACAGGGGTGGGAGCAGTACTTC. The V call is TRBV11-1, the J call TRBJ2-7; 8 bases are shared with TRBD1. The CDR3 has 13 residues. Germline V gene sequence: CDR1 SGHAT, CDR2 FQDESV (reference sequence). The V segment lost 5 bases and the J segment 7 bases; nucleotides outside the gene matches: 7.

CDR3 sequence reads: CASSPRQGRWETQYF. CDR3 DNA: TGTGCCAGCAGCCCCAGACAGGGTCGGTGGGAGACCCAGTACTTC. The genes are TRBV7-7 and TRBJ2-5, with TRBD1 matching 7 bases. Germline trimming cut 5 bases from V and 5 bases from J; bases unmatched to any gene: 11. The CDR3 runs 15 residues. The germline gives CDR1 SSHAT, CDR2 FNYEAQ (reference sequence).

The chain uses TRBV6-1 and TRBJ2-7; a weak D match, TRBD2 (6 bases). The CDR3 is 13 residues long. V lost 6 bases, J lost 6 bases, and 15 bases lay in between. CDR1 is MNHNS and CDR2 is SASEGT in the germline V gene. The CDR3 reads CASSVGGVGEQYF. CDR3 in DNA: TGTGCCAGCAGCGTCGGCGGGGTAGGCGAGCAGTACTTC.

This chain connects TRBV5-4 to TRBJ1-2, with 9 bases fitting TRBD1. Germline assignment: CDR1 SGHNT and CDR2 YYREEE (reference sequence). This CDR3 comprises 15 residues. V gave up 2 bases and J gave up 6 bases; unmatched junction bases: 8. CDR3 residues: CASSFPGQGWDGYTF. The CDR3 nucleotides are TGTGCCAGCAGCTTTCCAGGACAGGGGTGGGATGGCTACACCTTC.

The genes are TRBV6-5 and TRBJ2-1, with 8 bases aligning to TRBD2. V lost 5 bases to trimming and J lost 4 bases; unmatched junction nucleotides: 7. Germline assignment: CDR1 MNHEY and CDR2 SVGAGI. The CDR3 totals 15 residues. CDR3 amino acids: CASSTSSGAYNEQFF. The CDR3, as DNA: TGTGCCAGCAGTACGAGTAGCGGGGCATACAATGAGCAGTTCTTC.

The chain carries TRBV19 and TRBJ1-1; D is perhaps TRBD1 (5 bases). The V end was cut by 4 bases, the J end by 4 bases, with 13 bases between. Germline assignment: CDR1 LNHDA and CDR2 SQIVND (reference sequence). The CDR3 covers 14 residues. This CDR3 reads CASSRLRGSTEAFF. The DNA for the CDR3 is TGTGCCAGTAGTAGGCTCCGGGGGTCCACTGAAGCTTTCTTT.

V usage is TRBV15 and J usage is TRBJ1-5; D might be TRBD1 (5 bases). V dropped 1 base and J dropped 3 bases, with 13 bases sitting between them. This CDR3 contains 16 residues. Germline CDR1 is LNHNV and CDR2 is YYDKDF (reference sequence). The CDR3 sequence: CATSRVGTGLNQPQHF. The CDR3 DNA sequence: TGTGCCACCAGCAGAGTGGGAACAGGCCTCAATCAGCCCCAGCATTTT.

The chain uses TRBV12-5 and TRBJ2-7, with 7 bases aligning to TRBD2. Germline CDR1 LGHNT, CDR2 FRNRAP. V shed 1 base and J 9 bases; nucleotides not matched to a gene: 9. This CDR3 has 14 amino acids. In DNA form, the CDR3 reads TGTGCTAGTGGTTTGGAACCCGGTGGGGAGGGGCAGTACTTC. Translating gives CASGLEPGGEGQYF. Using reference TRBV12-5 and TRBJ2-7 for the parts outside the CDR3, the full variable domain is DARVTQTPRHKVTEMGQEVTMRCQPILGHNTVFWYRQTMMQGLELLAYFRNRAPLDDSGMPKDRFSAEMPDATLATLKIQPSEPRDSAVYFCASGLEPGGEGQYFGPGTRLTVT.

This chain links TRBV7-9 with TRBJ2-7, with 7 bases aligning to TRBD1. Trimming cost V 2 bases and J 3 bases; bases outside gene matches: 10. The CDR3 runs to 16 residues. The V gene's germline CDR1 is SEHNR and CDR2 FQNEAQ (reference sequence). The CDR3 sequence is CASSLPTGRLRYEQYF. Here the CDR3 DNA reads TGTGCCAGCAGCTTACCGACAGGGCGTCTTCGCTACGAGCAGTACTTC.

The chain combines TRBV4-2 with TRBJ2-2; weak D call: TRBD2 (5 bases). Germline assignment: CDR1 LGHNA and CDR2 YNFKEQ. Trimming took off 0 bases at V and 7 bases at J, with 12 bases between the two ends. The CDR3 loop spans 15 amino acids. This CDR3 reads CASSQDGRGYGELFF. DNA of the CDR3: TGTGCCAGCAGCCAAGATGGCAGAGGGTACGGGGAGCTGTTTTTT.

The CDR3 spells CASSQDGTSNEQFF. Here the CDR3 DNA reads TGCGCCAGCAGCCAAGATGGCACGTCAAATGAGCAGTTCTTC. The gene calls are TRBV4-3 and TRBJ2-1; D is uncertain. Germline-derived CDR1 and CDR2 are LGHNA and YSLEER. The CDR3 totals 14 residues. V lost 0 bases and J 7 bases, leaving 10 bases between the germline ends.

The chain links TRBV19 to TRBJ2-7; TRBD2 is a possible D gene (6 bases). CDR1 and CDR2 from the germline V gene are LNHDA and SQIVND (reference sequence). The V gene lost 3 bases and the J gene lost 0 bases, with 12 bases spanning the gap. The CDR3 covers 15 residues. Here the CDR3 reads CASSIPGVSSYEQYF. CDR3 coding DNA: TGTGCCAGTAGTATCCCGGGGGTGAGCTCCTACGAGCAGTACTTC.

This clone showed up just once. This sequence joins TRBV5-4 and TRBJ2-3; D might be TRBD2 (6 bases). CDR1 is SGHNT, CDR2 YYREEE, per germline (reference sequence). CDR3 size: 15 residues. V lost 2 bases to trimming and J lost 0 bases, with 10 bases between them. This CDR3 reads CASSFGGPSTDTQYF. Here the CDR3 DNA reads TGTGCCAGCAGCTTCGGAGGGCCGAGCACAGATACGCAGTATTTT.

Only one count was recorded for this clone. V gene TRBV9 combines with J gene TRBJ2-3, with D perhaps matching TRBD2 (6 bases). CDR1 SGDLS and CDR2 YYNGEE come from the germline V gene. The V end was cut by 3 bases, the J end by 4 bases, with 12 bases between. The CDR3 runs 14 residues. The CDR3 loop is CASSEGGGADTQYF. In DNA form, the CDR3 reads TGTGCCAGCAGCGAGGGTGGCGGGGCAGATACGCAGTATTTT.

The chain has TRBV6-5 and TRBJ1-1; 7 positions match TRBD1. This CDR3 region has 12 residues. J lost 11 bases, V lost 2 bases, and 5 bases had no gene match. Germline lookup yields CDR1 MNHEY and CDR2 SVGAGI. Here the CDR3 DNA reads TGTGCCAGCAGTTACCGAGGGGGCTCGGCTTTCTTT. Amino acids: CASSYRGGSAFF.

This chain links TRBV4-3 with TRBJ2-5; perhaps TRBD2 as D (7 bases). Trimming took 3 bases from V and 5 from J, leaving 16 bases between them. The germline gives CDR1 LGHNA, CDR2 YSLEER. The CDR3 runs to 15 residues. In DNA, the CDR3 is TGCGCCAGCAGCCAGGCTTGGGGGGGCCGGGAGACCCAGTACTTC. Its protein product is CASSQAWGGRETQYF.

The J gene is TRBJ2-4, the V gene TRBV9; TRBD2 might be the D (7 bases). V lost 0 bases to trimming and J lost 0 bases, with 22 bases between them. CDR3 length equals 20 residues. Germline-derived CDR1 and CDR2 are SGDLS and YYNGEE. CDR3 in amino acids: CASSVGGGLETQIAKNIQYF. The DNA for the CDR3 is TGTGCCAGCAGCGTAGGGGGGGGGCTGGAGACCCAAATAGCCAAAAACATTCAGTACTTC.

The CDR3 region is CASSWSKNTEAFF. CDR3 DNA: TGCGCCAGCAGCTGGTCTAAGAACACTGAAGCTTTCTTT. This rearrangement joins TRBV5-1 to TRBJ1-1; D is unclear. CDR1 is SGHRS, CDR2 YFSETQ, per germline. The V end was cut by 3 bases, the J end by 1 base, with 7 bases between. This CDR3 spans 13 amino acids. Variable domain in full (rest from reference TRBV5-1 and TRBJ1-1): KAGVTQTPRYLIKTRGQQVTLSCSPISGHRSVSWYQQTPGQGLQFLFEYFSETQRNKGNFPGRFSGRQFSNSRSEMNVSTLELGDSALYLCASSWSKNTEAFFGQGTRLTVV.

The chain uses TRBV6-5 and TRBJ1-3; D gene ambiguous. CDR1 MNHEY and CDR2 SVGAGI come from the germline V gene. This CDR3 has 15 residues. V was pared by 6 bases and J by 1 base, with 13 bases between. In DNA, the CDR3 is TGTGCCAGCAGCATCGGTCGGGGATCTGGAAACACCATATATTTT. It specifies CASSIGRGSGNTIYF.

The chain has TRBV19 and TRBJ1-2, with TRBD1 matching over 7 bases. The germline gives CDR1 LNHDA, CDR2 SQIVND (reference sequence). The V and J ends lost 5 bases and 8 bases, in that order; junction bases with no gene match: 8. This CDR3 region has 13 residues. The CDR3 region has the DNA TGTGCCAGTAGTCGACAGGGAGACGGGGGCTACACCTTC. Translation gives CASSRQGDGGYTF.

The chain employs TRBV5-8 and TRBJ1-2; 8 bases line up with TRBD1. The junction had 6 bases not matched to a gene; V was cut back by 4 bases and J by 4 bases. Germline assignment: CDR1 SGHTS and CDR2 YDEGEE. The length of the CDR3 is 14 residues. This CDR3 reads CASSRDRGAYGYTF. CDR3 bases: TGTGCCAGCAGCCGAGACAGGGGCGCCTATGGCTACACCTTC.

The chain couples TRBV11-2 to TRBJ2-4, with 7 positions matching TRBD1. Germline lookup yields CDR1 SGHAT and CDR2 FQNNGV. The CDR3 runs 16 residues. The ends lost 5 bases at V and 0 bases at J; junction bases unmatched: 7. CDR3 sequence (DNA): TGTGCCAGCAGCCTACGACAGGGTATAGCCAAAAACATTCAGTACTTC. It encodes CASSLRQGIAKNIQYF.

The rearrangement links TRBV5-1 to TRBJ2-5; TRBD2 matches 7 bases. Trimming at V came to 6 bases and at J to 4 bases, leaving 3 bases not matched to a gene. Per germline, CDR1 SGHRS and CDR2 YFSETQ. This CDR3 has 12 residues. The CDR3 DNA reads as TGCGCCAGCAAGGAGCGGGGAGAGACCCAGTACTTC. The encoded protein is CASKERGETQYF.

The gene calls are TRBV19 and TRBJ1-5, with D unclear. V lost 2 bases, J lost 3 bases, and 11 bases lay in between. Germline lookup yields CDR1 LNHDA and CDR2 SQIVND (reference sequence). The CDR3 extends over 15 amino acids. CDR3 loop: CASSIMAGHNQPQHF. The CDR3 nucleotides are TGTGCCAGTAGTATAATGGCAGGTCACAATCAGCCCCAGCATTTT. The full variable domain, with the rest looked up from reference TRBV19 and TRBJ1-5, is DGGITQSPKYLFRKEGQNVTLSCEQNLNHDAMYWYRQDPGQGLRLIYYSQIVNDFQKGDIAEGYSVSREKKESFPLTVTSAQKNPTAFYLCASSIMAGHNQPQHFGDGTRLSIL.

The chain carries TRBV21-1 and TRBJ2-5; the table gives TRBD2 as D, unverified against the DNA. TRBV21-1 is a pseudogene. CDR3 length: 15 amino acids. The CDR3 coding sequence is TGTGCCAGCAGCAAAATGGCGCTAGCAGAAGAGACCCAGTACTTC. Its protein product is CASSKMALAEETQYF.

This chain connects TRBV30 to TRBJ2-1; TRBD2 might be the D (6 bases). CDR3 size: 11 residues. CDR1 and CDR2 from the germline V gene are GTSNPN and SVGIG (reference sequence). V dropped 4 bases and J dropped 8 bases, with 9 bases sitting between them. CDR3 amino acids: CAWTREHEQFF. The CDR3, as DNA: TGTGCCTGGACCCGGGAGCATGAGCAGTTCTTC.

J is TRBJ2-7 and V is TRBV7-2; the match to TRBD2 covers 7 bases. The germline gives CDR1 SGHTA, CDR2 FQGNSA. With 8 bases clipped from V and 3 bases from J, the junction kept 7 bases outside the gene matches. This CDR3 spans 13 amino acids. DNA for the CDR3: TGTGCCAGCCGGGAGGCTAGTGGCTACGAGCAGTACTTC. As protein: CASREASGYEQYF.

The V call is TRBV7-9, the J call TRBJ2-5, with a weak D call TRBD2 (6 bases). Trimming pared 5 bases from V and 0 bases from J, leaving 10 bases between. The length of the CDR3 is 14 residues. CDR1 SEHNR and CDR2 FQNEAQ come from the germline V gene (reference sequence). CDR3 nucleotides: TGTGCCAGCAGCGTGTGGGGGGACCAAGAGACCCAGTACTTC. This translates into CASSVWGDQETQYF.

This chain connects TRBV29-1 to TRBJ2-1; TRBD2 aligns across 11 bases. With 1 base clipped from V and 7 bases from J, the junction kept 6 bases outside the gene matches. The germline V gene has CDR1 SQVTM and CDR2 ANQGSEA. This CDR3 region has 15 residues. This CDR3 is CSVEGWSSGGNEQFF. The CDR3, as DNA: TGCAGCGTTGAAGGGTGGTCTAGCGGGGGGAATGAGCAGTTCTTC.

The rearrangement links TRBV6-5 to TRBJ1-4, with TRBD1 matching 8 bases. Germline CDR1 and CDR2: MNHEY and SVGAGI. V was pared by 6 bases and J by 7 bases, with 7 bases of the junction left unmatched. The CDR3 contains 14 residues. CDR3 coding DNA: TGTGCCAGCAGCGCCAGGGGGCGGGTTGAAAAACTGTTTTTT. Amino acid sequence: CASSARGRVEKLFF.